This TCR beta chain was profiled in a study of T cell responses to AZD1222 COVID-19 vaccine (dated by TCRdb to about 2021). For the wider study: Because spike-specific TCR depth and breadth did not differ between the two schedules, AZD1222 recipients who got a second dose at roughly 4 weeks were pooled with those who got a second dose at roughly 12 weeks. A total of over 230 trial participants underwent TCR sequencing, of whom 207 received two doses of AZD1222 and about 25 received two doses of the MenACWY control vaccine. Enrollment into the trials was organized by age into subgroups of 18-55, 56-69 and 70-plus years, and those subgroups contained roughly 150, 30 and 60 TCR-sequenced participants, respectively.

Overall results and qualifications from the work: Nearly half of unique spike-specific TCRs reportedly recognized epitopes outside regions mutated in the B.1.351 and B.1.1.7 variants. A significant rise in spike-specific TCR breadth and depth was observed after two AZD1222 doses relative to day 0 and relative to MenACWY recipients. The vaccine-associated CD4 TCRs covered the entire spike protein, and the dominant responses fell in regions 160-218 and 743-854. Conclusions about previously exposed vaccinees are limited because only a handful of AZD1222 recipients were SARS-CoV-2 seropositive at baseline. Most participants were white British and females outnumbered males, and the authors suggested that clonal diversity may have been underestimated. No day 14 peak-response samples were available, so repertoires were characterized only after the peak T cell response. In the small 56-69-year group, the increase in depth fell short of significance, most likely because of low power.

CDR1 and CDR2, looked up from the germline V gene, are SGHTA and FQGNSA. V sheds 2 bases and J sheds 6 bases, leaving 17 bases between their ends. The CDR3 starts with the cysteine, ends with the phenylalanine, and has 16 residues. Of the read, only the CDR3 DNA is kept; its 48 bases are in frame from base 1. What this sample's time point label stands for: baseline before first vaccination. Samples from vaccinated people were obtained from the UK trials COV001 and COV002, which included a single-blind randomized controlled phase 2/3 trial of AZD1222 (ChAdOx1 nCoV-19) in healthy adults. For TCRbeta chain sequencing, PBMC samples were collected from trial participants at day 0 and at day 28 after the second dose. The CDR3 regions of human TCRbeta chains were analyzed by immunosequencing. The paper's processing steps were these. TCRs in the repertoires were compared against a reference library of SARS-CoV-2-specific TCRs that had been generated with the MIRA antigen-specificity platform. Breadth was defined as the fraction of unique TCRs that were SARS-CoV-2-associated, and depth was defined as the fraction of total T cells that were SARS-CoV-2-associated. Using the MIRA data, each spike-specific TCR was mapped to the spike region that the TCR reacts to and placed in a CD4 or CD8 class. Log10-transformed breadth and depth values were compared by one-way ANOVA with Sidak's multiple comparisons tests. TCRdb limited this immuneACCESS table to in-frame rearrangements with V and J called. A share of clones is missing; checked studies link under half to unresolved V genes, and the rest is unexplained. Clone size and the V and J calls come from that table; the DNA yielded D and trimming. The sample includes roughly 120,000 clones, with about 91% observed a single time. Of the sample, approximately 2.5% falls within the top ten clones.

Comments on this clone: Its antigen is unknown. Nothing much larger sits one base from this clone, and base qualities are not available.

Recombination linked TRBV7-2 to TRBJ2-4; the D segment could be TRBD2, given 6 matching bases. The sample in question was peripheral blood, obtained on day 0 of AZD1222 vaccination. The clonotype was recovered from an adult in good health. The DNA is TGTGCCAGCAGCTTACGGGCCGTAGCGGCCTTAAACATTCAGTACTTC. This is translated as CASSLRAVAALNIQYF. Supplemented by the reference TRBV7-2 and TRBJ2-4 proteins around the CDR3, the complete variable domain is GAGVSQSPSNKVTEKGKDVELRCDPISGHTALYWYRQSLGQGLEFLIYFQGNSAPDKSGLPSDRFSAERTGGSVSTLTIQRTQQEDSAVYLCASSLRAVAALNIQYFGAGTRLSVL.